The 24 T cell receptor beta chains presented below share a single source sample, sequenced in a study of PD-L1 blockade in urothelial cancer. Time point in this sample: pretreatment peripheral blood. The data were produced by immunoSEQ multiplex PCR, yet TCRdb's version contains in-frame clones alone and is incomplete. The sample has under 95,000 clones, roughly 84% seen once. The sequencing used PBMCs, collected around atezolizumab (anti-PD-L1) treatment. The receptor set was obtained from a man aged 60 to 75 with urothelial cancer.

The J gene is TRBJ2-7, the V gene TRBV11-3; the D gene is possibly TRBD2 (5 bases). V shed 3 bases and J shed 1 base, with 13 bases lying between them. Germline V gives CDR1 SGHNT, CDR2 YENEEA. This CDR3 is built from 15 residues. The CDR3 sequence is CASSFEGSGSYEQYF. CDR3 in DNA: TGTGCCAGCAGCTTCGAAGGGAGTGGGTCCTACGAGCAGTACTTC.

This CDR3 is CASSIALGRGNTEAFF. CDR3 bases: TGTGCCAGTAGTATAGCGCTAGGCAGGGGGAACACTGAAGCTTTCTTT. The chain is built from TRBV19 and TRBJ1-1, with D perhaps TRBD1 (6 bases). This CDR3 spans 16 amino acids. Germline CDR1 reads LNHDA; CDR2 reads SQIVND (reference sequence). V lost 1 base and J 1 base, leaving 13 bases between the germline ends.

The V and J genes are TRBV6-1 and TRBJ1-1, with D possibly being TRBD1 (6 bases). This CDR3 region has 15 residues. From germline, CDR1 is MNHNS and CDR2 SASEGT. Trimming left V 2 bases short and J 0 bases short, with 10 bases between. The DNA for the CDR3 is TGTGCCAGCAGTGAAATCAACAGGGTGAACACTGAAGCTTTCTTT. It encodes CASSEINRVNTEAFF.

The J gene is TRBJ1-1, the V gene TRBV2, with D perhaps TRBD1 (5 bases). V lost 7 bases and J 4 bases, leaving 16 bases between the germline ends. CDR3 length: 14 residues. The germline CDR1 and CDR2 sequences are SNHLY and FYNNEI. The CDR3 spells CASTRREGFTEAFF. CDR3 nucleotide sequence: TGTGCCAGCACCCGCAGGGAGGGGTTCACTGAAGCTTTCTTT.

DNA for the CDR3: TGCGCCAGCAGCCAAGATCTTCAGGGGTGGTACGAGCAGTACTTC. Protein product: CASSQDLQGWYEQYF. V is TRBV4-3 and J is TRBJ2-7, with D perhaps TRBD1 (6 bases). With 0 bases removed from V and 4 bases from J, the gap between germline ends came to 13 bases. The CDR3 has 15 residues. CDR1 is LGHNA and CDR2 is YSLEER in the germline V gene.

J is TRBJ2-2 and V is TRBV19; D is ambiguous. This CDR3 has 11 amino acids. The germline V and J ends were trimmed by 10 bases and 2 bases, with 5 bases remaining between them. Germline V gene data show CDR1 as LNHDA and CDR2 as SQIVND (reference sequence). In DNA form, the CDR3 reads TGTGCCACCAGAAACACCGGGGAGCTGTTTTTT. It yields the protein CATRNTGELFF.

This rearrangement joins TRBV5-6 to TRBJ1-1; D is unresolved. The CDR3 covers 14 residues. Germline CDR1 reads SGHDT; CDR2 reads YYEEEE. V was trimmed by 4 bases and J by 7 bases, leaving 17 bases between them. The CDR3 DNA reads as TGTGCCAGCAGCCAGGTCGGGGTCGGAGGTGAAGCTTTCTTT. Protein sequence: CASSQVGVGGEAFF.

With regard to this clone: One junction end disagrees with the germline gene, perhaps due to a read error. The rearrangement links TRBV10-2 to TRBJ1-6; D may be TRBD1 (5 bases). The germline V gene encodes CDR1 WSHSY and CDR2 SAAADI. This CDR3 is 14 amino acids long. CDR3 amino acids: CVSSVDNQNSPLHF. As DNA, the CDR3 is TGCGTCAGCAGTGTGGACAACCAGAATTCACCCCTCCACTTT.

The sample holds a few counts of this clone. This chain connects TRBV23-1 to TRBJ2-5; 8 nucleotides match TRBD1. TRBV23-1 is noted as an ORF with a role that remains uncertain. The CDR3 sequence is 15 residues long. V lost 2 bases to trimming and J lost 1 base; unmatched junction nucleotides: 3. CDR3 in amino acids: CASSQRDRLQETQYF. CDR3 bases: TGCGCCAGCAGTCAAAGGGACAGGCTCCAAGAGACCCAGTACTTC.

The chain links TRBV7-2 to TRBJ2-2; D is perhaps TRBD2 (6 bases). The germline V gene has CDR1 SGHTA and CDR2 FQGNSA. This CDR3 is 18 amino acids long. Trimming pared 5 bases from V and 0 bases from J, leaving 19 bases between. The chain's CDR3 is CASSPYRGTDTNTGELFF. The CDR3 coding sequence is TGTGCCAGCAGCCCGTACCGGGGGACGGACACGAACACCGGGGAGCTGTTTTTT.

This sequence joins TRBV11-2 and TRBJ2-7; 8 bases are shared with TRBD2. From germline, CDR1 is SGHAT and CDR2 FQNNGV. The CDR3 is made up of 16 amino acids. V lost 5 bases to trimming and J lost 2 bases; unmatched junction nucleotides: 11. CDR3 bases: TGTGCCAGCAGCCCAACGGGGGGGGTCGGTACCTACGAGCAGTACTTC. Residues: CASSPTGGVGTYEQYF. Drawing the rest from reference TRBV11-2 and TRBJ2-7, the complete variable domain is EAGVAQSPRYKIIEKRQSVAFWCNPISGHATLYWYQQILGQGPKLLIQFQNNGVVDDSQLPKDRFSAERLKGVDSTLKIQPAKLEDSAVYLCASSPTGGVGTYEQYFGPGTRLTVT.

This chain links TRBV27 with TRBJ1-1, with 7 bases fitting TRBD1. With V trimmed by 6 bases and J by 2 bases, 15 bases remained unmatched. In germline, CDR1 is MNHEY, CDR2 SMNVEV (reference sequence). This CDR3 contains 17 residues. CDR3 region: CASRGGSGWDSNTEAFF. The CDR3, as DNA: TGTGCCAGCAGGGGTGGCTCCGGATGGGACAGTAACACTGAAGCTTTCTTT.

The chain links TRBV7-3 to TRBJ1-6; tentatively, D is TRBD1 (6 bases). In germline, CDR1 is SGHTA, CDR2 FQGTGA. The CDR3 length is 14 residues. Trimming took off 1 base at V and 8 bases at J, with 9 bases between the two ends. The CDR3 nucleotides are TGTGCCAGCAGCTTAAGAGGGGGGGATTCACCCCTCCACTTT. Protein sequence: CASSLRGGDSPLHF.

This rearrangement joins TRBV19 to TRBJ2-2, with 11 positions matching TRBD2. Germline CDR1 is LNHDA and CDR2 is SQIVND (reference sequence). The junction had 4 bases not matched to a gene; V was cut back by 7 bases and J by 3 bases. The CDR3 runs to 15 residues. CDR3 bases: TGTGCCAGTACCCCTAGCGGGGGGTACACCGGGGAGCTGTTTTTT. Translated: CASTPSGGYTGELFF. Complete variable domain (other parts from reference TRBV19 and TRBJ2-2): DGGITQSPKYLFRKEGQNVTLSCEQNLNHDAMYWYRQDPGQGLRLIYYSQIVNDFQKGDIAEGYSVSREKKESFPLTVTSAQKNPTAFYLCASTPSGGYTGELFFGEGSRLTVL.

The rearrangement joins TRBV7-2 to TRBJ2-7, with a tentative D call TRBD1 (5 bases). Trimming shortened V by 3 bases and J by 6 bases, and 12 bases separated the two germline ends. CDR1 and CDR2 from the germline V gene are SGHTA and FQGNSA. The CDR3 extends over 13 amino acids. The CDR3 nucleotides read TGTGCCAGCAGCTTCAGGGCACGAGGCGAGCAGTACTTC. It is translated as CASSFRARGEQYF. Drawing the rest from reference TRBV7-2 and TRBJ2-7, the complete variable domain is GAGVSQSPSNKVTEKGKDVELRCDPISGHTALYWYRQSLGQGLEFLIYFQGNSAPDKSGLPSDRFSAERTGGSVSTLTIQRTQQEDSAVYLCASSFRARGEQYFGPGTRLTVT.

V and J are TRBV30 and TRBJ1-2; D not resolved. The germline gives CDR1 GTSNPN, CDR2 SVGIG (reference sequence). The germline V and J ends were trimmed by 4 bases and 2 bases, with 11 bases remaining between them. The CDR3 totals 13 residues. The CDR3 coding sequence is TGTGCCTGGAACACCGGGAACAACTATGGCTACACCTTC. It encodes CAWNTGNNYGYTF.

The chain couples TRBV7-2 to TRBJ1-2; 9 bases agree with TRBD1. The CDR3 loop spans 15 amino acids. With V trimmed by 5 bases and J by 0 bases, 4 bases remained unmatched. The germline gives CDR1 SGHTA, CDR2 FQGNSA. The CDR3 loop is CASSPGQGANYGYTF. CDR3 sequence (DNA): TGTGCCAGCAGCCCGGGACAGGGAGCTAACTATGGCTACACCTTC. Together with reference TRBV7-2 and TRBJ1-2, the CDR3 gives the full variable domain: GAGVSQSPSNKVTEKGKDVELRCDPISGHTALYWYRQSLGQGLEFLIYFQGNSAPDKSGLPSDRFSAERTGGSVSTLTIQRTQQEDSAVYLCASSPGQGANYGYTFGSGTRLTVV.

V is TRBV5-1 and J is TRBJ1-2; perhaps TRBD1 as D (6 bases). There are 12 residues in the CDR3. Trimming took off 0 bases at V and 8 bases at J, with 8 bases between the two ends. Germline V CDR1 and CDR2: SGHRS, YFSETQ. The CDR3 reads CASSLAGEGYTF. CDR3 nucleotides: TGCGCCAGCAGCTTGGCAGGGGAAGGCTACACCTTC. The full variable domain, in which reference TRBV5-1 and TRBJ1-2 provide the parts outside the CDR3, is KAGVTQTPRYLIKTRGQQVTLSCSPISGHRSVSWYQQTPGQGLQFLFEYFSETQRNKGNFPGRFSGRQFSNSRSEMNVSTLELGDSALYLCASSLAGEGYTFGSGTRLTVV.

CDR3 residues: CASSAQRGAFF. The CDR3 bases are TGTGCCAGCAGCGCTCAAAGGGGAGCTTTCTTT. The chain couples TRBV7-9 to TRBJ1-1; maybe TRBD1 (5 bases). V lost 5 bases and J lost 10, with 11 bases in between. The CDR3 covers 11 residues. Germline V gene sequence: CDR1 SEHNR, CDR2 FQNEAQ (reference sequence).

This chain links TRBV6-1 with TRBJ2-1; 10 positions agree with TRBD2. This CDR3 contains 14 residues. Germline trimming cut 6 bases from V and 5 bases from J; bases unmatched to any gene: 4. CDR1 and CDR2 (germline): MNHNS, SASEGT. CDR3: CASRSGGADNEQFF. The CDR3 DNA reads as TGTGCCAGCAGAAGCGGGGGGGCTGACAATGAGCAGTTCTTC.

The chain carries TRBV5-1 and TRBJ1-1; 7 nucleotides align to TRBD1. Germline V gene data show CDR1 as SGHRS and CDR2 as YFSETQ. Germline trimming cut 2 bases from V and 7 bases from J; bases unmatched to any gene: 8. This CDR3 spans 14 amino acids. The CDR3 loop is CASSFDRAVGEAFF. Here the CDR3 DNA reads TGCGCCAGCAGCTTTGACAGGGCAGTTGGTGAAGCTTTCTTT. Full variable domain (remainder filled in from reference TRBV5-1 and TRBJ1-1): KAGVTQTPRYLIKTRGQQVTLSCSPISGHRSVSWYQQTPGQGLQFLFEYFSETQRNKGNFPGRFSGRQFSNSRSEMNVSTLELGDSALYLCASSFDRAVGEAFFGQGTRLTVV.

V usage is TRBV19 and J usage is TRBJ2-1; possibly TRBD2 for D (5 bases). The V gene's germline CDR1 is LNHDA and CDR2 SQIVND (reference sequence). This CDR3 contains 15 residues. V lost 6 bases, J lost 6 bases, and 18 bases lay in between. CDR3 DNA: TGTGCCAGTAGGGATCGTCTCAGGCGGGCCAATGAGCAGTTCTTC. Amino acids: CASRDRLRRANEQFF.

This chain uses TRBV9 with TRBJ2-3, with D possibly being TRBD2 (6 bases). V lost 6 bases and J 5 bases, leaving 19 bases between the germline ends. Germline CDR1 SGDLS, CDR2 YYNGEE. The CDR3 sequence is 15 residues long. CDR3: CASTLGPPRGDTQYF. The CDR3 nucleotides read TGTGCCAGCACCCTGGGTCCTCCGCGGGGAGATACGCAGTATTTT.

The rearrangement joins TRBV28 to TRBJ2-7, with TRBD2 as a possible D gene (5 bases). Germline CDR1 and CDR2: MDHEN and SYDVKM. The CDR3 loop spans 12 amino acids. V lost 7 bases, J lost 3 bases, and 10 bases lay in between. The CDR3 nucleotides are TGTGCCAGCATTTCTGGGAGCTACGAGCAGTACTTC. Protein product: CASISGSYEQYF.